This TCR beta chain was identified during a study of sequential checkpoint blockade in melanoma. For the study at large: Patients were randomized 1:1 to nivolumab-then-ipilimumab or ipilimumab-then-nivolumab first-line. Both treatment sequences were followed by maintenance nivolumab.

As to treatment: randomized to nivolumab then ipilimumab (arm A) or the reverse (arm B). The CDR3 extends over 13 amino acids. Germline V gene sequence: CDR1 LNHDA, CDR2 SQIVND (reference sequence). The assay was immunoSEQ multiplex PCR, and TCRdb's table has in-frame clones only and misses some. The table lists about 30,000 clones, approximately 91% of them singletons. The sequences come from CD8+ T cells sorted from blood (inferred from file names), collected from a patient given nivolumab and ipilimumab in sequence. The V gene is TRBV19, the J gene TRBJ2-5; maybe TRBD1 (5 bases). The DNA end is more similar to TRBJ2-7, so the J call may be wrong. This receptor was taken from a human donor with melanoma. The DNA of the CDR3 is TGTGCCAGTAGTATGGGGCACCCATACGAGCAGTACTTC. Translating gives CASSMGHPYEQYF.